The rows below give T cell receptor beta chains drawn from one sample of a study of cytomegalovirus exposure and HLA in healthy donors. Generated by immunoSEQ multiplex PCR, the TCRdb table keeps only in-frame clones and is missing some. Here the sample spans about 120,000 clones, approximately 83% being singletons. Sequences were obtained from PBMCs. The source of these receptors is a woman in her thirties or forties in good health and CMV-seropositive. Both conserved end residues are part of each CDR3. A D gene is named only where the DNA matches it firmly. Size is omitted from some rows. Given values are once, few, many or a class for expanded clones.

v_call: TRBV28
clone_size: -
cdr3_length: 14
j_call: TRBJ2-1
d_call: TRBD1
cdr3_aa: CASSFQGVWNEQFF
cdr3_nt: TGTGCCAGCAGTTTTCAGGGGGTGTGGAATGAGCAGTTCTTC

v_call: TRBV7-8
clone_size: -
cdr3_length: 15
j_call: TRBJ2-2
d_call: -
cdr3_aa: CASSLQPGLAGELFF
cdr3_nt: TGTGCCAGCAGCCTCCAACCCGGACTTGCCGGGGAGCTGTTTTTT

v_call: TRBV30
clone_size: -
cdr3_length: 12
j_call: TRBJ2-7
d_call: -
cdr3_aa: CAWSVLDYEQYF
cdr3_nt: TGTGCCTGGAGTGTACTAGACTACGAGCAGTACTTC

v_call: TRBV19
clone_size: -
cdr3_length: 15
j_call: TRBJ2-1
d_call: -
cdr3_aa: CASSIRQGGRNEQFF
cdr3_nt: TGTGCCAGTAGTATACGGCAGGGGGGAAGAAATGAGCAGTTCTTC

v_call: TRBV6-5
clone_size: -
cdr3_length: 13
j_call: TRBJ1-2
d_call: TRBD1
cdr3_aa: CASSSRQGQGYTF
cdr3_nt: TGTGCCAGCAGTTCTCGACAGGGACAGGGCTACACCTTC

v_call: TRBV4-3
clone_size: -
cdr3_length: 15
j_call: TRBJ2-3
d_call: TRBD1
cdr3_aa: CASSHRTGAPDTQYF
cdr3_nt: TGCGCCAGCAGCCATCGGACAGGGGCCCCAGATACGCAGTATTTT

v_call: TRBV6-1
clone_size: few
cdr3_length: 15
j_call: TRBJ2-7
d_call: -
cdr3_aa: CASSDLLATSYEQYF
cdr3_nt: TGTGCCAGCAGTGATCTTCTAGCGACTTCCTACGAGCAGTACTTC

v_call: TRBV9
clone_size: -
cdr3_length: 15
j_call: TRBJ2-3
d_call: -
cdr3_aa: CASSVLADGTDTQYF
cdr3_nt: TGTGCCAGCAGCGTATTAGCGGACGGCACAGATACGCAGTATTTT

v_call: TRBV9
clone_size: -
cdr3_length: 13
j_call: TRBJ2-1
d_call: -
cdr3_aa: CASSPGSYNEQFF
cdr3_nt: TGTGCCAGCAGCCCAGGGTCCTACAATGAGCAGTTCTTC

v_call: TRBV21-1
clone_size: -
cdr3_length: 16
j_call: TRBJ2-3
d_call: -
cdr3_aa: CASKKGTGEKVDTQYF
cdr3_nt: TGTGCCAGTAAAAAGGGGACAGGGGAAAAGGTAGATACGCAGTATTTT

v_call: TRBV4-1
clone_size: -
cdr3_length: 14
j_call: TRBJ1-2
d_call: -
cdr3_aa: CASSQGAGEGGYTF
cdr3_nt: TGCGCCAGCAGCCAAGGCGCAGGGGAGGGTGGCTACACCTTC

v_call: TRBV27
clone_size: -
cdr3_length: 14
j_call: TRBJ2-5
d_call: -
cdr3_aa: CASSFGRSVETQYF
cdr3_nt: TGTGCCAGCAGTTTCGGTAGGAGCGTAGAGACCCAGTACTTC

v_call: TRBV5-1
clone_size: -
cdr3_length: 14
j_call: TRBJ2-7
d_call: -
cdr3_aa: CASRPRDKYYGQYF
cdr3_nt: TGCGCCAGCAGACCCCGGGACAAGTATTACGGGCAGTACTTC

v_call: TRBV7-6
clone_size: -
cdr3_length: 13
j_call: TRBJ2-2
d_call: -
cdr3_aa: CASKDSGTGELFF
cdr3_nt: TGTGCCAGCAAGGACTCCGGCACCGGGGAGCTGTTTTTT

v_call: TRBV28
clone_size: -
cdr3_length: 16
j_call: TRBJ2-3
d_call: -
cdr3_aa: CASSSGSGFAGDTQYF
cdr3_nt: TGTGCCAGCAGTTCCGGGTCTGGGTTTGCCGGAGATACGCAGTATTTT

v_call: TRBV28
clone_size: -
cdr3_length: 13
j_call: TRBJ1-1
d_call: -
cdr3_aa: CASSFTGPREAFF
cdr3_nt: TGTGCCAGCAGTTTCACAGGGCCCCGGGAAGCTTTCTTT

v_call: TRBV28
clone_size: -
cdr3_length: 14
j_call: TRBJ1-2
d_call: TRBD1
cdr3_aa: CASLTSGQGYGYTF
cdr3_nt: TGTGCCAGCCTGACGTCGGGACAGGGGTATGGCTACACCTTC

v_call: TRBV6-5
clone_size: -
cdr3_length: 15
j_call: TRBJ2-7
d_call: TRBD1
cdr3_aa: CASSQRDSFYYEQYF
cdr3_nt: TGTGCCAGCAGTCAACGGGACAGTTTTTACTACGAGCAGTACTTC

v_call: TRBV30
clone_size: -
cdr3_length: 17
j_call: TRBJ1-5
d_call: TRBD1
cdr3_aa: CAWNSGTGRNSNQPQHF
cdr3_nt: TGTGCCTGGAATTCCGGGACAGGGAGAAATAGCAATCAGCCCCAGCATTTT

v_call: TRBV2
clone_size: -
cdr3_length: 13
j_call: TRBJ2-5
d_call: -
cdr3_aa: CASSPPYQETQYF
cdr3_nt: TGTGCCAGCAGTCCCCCGTACCAAGAGACCCAGTACTTC

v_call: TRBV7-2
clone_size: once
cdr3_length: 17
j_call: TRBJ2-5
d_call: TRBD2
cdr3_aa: CASSLETSGRLGETQYF
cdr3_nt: TGTGCCAGCAGCTTAGAGACTAGCGGGAGGCTTGGAGAGACCCAGTACTTC

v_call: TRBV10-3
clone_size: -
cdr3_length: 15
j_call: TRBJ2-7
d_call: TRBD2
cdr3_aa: CAISVTSGATYEQYF
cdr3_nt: TGTGCCATCAGTGTTACTAGCGGAGCTACCTACGAGCAGTACTTC

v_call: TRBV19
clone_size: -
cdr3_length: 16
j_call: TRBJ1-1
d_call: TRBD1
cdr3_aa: CASSILFKGANTEAFF
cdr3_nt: TGTGCCAGTAGTATCCTTTTTAAGGGGGCGAACACTGAAGCTTTCTTT

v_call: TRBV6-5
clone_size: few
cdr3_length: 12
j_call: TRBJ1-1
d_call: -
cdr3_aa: CASSAMNTEAFF
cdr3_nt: TGTGCCAGCAGCGCGATGAACACTGAAGCTTTCTTT

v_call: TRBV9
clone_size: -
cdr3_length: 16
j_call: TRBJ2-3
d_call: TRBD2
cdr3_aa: CASSVYSGGGRDTQYF
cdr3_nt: TGTGCCAGCAGCGTATACAGCGGGGGAGGGCGGGATACGCAGTATTTT

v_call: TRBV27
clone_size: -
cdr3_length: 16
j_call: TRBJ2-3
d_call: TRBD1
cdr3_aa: CASSALGQGATDTQYF
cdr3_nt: TGTGCCAGCAGTGCGCTCGGACAGGGCGCCACAGATACGCAGTATTTT

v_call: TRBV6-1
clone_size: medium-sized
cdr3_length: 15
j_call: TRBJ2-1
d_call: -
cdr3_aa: CASRGSGEAYNEQFF
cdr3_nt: TGTGCCAGCAGGGGGTCGGGAGAGGCCTACAATGAGCAGTTCTTC

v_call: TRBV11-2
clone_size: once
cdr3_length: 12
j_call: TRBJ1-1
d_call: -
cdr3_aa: CASSFLGSEAFF
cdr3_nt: TGTGCCAGCAGCTTTCTCGGGTCTGAAGCTTTCTTT

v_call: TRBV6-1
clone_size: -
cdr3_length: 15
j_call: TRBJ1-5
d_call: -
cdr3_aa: CASSDWQKSNQPQHF
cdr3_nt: TGTGCCAGCAGTGATTGGCAGAAGAGCAATCAGCCCCAGCATTTT

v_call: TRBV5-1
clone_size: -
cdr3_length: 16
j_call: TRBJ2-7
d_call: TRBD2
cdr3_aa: CASSLLGGTSSYEQYF
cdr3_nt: TGCGCCAGCAGCTTGTTGGGCGGGACTAGCAGCTACGAGCAGTACTTC

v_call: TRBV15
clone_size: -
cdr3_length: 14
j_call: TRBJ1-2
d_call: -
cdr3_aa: CATSRDSAGPGYTF
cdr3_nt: TGTGCCACCAGCAGAGATTCGGCAGGGCCTGGCTACACCTTC

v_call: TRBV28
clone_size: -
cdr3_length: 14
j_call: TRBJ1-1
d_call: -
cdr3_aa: CASSLTRANTEAFF
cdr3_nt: TGTGCCAGCAGTTTGACCAGGGCTAACACTGAAGCTTTCTTT

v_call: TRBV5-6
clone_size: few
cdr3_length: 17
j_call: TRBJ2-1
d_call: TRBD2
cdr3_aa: CASSSYSGLADYNEQFF
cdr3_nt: TGTGCCAGCAGCTCGTATTCTGGACTAGCGGACTACAATGAGCAGTTCTTC

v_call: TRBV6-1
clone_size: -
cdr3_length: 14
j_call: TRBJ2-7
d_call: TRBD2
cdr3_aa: CASRLPGGWNEQYF
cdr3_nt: TGTGCCAGCCGATTACCGGGAGGATGGAACGAGCAGTACTTC

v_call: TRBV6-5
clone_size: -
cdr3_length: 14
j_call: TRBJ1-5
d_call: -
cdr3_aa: CASSYSIEYQPQHF
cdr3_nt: TGTGCCAGCAGTTACTCGATAGAGTATCAGCCCCAGCATTTT

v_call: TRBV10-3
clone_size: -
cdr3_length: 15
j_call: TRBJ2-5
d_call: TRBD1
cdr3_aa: CAIRPTDRDRETQYF
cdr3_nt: TGTGCCATCAGGCCAACCGACAGGGATCGAGAGACCCAGTACTTC

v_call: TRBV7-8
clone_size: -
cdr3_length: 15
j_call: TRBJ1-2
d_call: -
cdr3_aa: CASSAQRRTAQGYTF
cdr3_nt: TGTGCCAGCAGTGCCCAGCGGAGGACAGCACAAGGCTACACCTTC

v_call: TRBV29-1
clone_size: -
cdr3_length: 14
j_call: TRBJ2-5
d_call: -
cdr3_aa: CSVARTVIQETQYF
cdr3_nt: TGCAGCGTTGCTAGGACAGTTATCCAAGAGACCCAGTACTTC

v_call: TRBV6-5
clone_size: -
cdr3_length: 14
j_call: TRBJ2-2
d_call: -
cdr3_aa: CASRAGTLTGELFF
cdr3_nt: TGTGCCAGCAGGGCGGGGACCCTCACCGGGGAGCTGTTTTTT

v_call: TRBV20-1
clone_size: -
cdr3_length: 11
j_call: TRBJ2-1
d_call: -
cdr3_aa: CSARDLGEQFF
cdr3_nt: TGCAGTGCTAGAGATCTCGGTGAGCAGTTCTTC

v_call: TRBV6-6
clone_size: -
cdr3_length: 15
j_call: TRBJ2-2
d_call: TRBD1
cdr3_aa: CASRPGQGFTGELFF
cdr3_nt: TGTGCCAGCAGACCGGGACAGGGGTTCACCGGGGAGCTGTTTTTT

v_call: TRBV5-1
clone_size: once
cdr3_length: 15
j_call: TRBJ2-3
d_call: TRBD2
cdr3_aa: CASSLLAGGTDTQYF
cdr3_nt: TGCGCCAGCAGCTTACTAGCGGGAGGCACAGATACGCAGTATTTT

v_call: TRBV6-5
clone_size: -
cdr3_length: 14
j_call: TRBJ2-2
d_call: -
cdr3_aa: CASRQLPAAGELFF
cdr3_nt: TGTGCCAGCAGACAACTCCCCGCGGCCGGGGAGCTGTTTTTT

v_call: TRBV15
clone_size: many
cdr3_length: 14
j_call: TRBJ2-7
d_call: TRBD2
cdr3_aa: CATSLNGRAGQEYF
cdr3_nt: TGTGCCACCAGCCTTAACGGGAGGGCCGGTCAAGAGTACTTC

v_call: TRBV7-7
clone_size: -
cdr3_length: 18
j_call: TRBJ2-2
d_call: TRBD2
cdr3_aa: CASSLASTSGVNTGELFF
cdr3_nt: TGTGCTAGCAGCTTAGCCTCGACTAGCGGGGTGAACACCGGGGAGCTGTTTTTT

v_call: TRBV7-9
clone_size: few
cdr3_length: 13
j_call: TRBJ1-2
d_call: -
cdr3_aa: CSSSFDGGGGYTF
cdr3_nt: TGTTCCAGCAGCTTCGACGGTGGAGGTGGCTACACCTTC

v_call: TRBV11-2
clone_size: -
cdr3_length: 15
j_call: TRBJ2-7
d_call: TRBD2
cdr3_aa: CASSLAASGPYEQYF
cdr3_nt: TGTGCCAGCAGCTTAGCGGCTAGCGGCCCCTACGAGCAGTACTTC

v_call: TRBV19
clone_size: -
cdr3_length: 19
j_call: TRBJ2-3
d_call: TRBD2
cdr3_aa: CASSIVLGLAGSAPDTQYF
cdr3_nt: TGTGCCAGTAGTATAGTCTTGGGCCTAGCGGGATCCGCGCCCGATACGCAGTATTTT

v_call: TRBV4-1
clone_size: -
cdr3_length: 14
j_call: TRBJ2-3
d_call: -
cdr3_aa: CASSQESPTDTQYF
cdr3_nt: TGCGCCAGCAGCCAGGAGTCCCCGACAGATACGCAGTATTTT

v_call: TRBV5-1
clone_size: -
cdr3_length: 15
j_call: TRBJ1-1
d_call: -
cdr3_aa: CASSLNNGGNTEAFF
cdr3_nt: TGCGCCAGCAGCTTGAATAACGGCGGGAACACTGAAGCTTTCTTT

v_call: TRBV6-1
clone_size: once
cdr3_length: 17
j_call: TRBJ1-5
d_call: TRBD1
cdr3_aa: CASSVRDRVIGNQPQHF
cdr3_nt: TGTGCCAGCAGTGTCCGGGACAGGGTCATAGGCAATCAACCCCAGCATTTT

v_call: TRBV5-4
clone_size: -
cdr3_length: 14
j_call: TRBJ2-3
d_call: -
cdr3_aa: CASSLVQGTDTQYF
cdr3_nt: TGTGCCAGCAGCTTGGTCCAGGGAACAGATACGCAGTATTTT

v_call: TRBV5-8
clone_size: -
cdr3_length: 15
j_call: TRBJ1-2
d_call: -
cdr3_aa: CASGEPLGGWYGYTF
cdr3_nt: TGTGCCAGCGGAGAGCCTCTGGGTGGGTGGTATGGCTACACCTTC

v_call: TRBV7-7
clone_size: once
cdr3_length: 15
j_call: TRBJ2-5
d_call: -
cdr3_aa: CASSSGGSTQETQYF
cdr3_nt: TGTGCTAGCAGCTCCGGGGGTAGCACCCAAGAGACCCAGTACTTC